This T cell receptor (beta chain) appears in the sequencing data of a study of CD8 T cells in ankylosing spondylitis. Germline V gene sequence: CDR1 SGHRS, CDR2 YFSETQ. V shed 4 bases, J shed 5 bases, and the junction held 9 bases outside the gene matches. The CDR3 sequence is 16 residues long. The study's findings and limits: Reports say disease-linked clones showed up significantly more in matched ankylosing spondylitis synovial fluid. In the blood and synovial fluid of reactive arthritis, some motif variants had been previously reported. Disease-linked clones proved CD8+ and comparatively uncommon in peripheral blood.

TCRdb re-called the 5' RACE reads with MiXCR, one entry per CDR3 protein. The repertoire holds approximately 210,000 distinct CDR3 sequences, with 13% as singletons. This clonotype was seen more than once but under ten times. The target antigen is unknown. Input material: blood, either unsorted or a sorted T cell fraction (not recorded which). This TCR was recovered from a male donor with ankylosing spondylitis or in good health (not recorded which). The V and J genes are TRBV5-1 and TRBJ2-7, with 13 bases matching TRBD2. The CDR3 DNA reads as TGCGCCAGCAGCCCCTACGGACTAGCGGGGGCTGACGAGCAGTACTTC. It yields the protein CASSPYGLAGADEQYF. The variable domain in full, completed from reference TRBV5-1 and TRBJ2-7, reads KAGVTQTPRYLIKTRGQQVTLSCSPISGHRSVSWYQQTPGQGLQFLFEYFSETQRNKGNFPGRFSGRQFSNSRSEMNVSTLELGDSALYLCASSPYGLAGADEQYFGPGTRLTVT.